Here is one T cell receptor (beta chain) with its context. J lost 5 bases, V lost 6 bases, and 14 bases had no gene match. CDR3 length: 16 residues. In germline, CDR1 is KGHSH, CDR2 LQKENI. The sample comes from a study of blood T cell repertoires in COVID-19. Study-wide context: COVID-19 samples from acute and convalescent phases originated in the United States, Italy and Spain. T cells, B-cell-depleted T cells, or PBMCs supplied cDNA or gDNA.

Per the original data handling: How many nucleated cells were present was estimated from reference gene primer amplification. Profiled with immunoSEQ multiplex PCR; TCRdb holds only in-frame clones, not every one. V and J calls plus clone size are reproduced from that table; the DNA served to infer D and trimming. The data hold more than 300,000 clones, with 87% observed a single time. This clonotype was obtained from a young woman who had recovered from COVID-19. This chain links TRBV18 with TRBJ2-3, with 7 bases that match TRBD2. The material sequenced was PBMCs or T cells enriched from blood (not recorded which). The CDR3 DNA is TGTGCCAGCTCCCAGGGATCCGGGGGGACGAGAGATACGCAGTATTTT. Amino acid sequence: CASSQGSGGTRDTQYF.